Following are 8 T cell receptor beta chains from one sample sequenced in a study of molecular identifiers for immune sequencing clone quantification. TCRdb reprocessed the PCR reads with MiXCR, giving one entry per CDR3 protein. This sample has some 100,000 distinct CDR3 sequences, with roughly 19% found just once. Sequenced sample: naive CD8+ T cells from blood, with Jurkat cell RNA spiked in. Subset meaning: FACS-sorted CD8+CD4-CCR7+CD45RA+ naive T cells. The source of these receptors is a human donor in good health. Some libraries in this study had Jurkat cell RNA spiked in.

The rearrangement links TRBV4-1 to TRBJ2-7, with 8 bases aligning to TRBD2. The J segment lost 4 bases and the V segment lost 5 bases, leaving 7 bases of the junction unmatched. The germline V gene has CDR1 MGHRA and CDR2 YSYEKL. The length of the CDR3 is 14 residues. DNA of the CDR3: TGCGCCAGCAGCTACCGGATAGCGGGGTACGAGCAGTACTTC. Its translation: CASSYRIAGYEQYF.

Many counts were recorded for this clonotype. The chain links TRBV6-5 to TRBJ2-5; the D is unclear. Germline V CDR1 and CDR2: MNHEY, SVGAGI. Between the trimmed V and J ends, which lost 2 bases and 4 bases, there was a span of 11 bases. The CDR3 is 14 residues long. DNA for the CDR3: TGTGCCAGCAGTTACCAAACCTTAGGAGAGACCCAGTACTTC. This sequence encodes CASSYQTLGETQYF.

Concerning this clonotype: This CDR3 is missing its conserved last phenylalanine or tryptophan, likely due to a read error. The rearrangement links TRBV29-1 to TRBJ2-3; 8 bases line up with TRBD1. The J call may be wrong; the DNA end is better matched by TRBJ1-5. Germline V gene lookup returns CDR1 SQVTM and CDR2 ANQGSEA. CDR3 size: 13 residues. CDR3 sequence (DNA): TGCAGCGTCCTGGACAGGGATGCAGATACGCAGCATCTT. Its translation: CSVLDRDADTQHL.

This clonotype has at least ten counts. The chain has TRBV5-6 and TRBJ1-2, with D tentatively TRBD1 (5 bases). This CDR3 comprises 16 residues. Per the germline V gene, CDR1 is SGHDT and CDR2 is YYEEEE. V was shortened by 0 bases and J by 4 bases, with 16 bases between the two germline ends. The CDR3 here is CASSLGQGVGGYGYTF. CDR3 nucleotide sequence: TGTGCCAGCAGCTTGGGGCAGGGAGTAGGAGGCTATGGCTACACCTTC.

This clonotype has a count of ten or more. This chain connects TRBV14 to TRBJ2-7, with 9 bases aligning to TRBD1. Germline V CDR1 and CDR2: SGHDN, FVKESK. V shed 2 bases and J 4 bases; nucleotides not matched to a gene: 3. The CDR3 length is 14 residues. Here the CDR3 reads CASSQSTGGYEQYF. The CDR3 DNA sequence: TGTGCCAGCAGCCAATCGACAGGGGGGTACGAGCAGTACTTC.

There are many counts of this clonotype. This chain uses TRBV4-2 with TRBJ2-3; TRBD1 or TRBD2 may be the D gene (5 bases each). Trimming shortened V by 1 base and J by 0 bases, and 8 bases separated the two germline ends. This CDR3 is 15 amino acids long. CDR1 and CDR2 (germline): LGHNA, YNFKEQ. The CDR3 DNA follows: TGTGCCAGCAGCCAAGTCGGGGCAAGCACAGATACGCAGTATTTT. This codes for CASSQVGASTDTQYF.

In its sample, this clonotype was seen many times. The gene calls are TRBV5-1 and TRBJ2-7; 7 positions agree with TRBD1. Trimming at V came to 3 bases and at J to 0 bases, leaving 9 bases not matched to a gene. Germline V gene lookup returns CDR1 SGHRS and CDR2 YFSETQ. The CDR3 has 16 amino acids. The CDR3: CASSWGPGQSSYEQYF. Here the CDR3 DNA reads TGCGCCAGCAGCTGGGGACCGGGACAGAGCTCCTACGAGCAGTACTTC.

This clonotype was counted at least ten times. V is TRBV18 and J is TRBJ2-7, with 8 bases that match TRBD1. J was trimmed by 6 bases and V by 3 bases; bases with no gene match: 7. The germline CDR1 and CDR2 sequences are KGHSH and LQKENI. This CDR3 contains 14 residues. The chain's CDR3 is CASSPTGDSSEQYF. CDR3 bases: TGTGCCAGCTCACCGACAGGGGATTCGAGCGAGCAGTACTTC.